The present T cell receptor (beta chain) was sequenced within a study of T cell repertoires in cytomegalovirus infection. Overall study context: Both CMV infection and a matching HLA type were indicated by public TCR beta signatures. General study findings and limits: Cumulative frequency of public TCR beta families picked out carriers of CMV plus the relevant HLA. CMV-specific HLA-C-restricted TCR beta clonotypes dominated the ex vivo response.

TCRdb passed the reads through MiXCR, listing each CDR3 protein once. Here the sample spans over 200,000 distinct CDR3 sequences, roughly 13% being singletons. This clonotype has at least ten counts. Antigen specificity is unknown. CDR3 size: 13 residues. Germline V lookup: CDR1 MNHEY, CDR2 SMNVEV (reference sequence). Trimming took 1 base from V and 9 from J, leaving 7 bases between them. Sequenced: PBMCs. This TCR was sampled from a human donor in good health (CMV status not recorded). Some clones in this sample may be carry-over from other donors' samples. The genes are TRBV27 and TRBJ1-6; perhaps TRBD1 as D (5 bases). CDR3 sequence reads: CASSLLGGSPLHF. CDR3 nucleotide sequence: TGTGCCAGCAGTTTATTGGGGGGTTCACCCCTCCACTTT.